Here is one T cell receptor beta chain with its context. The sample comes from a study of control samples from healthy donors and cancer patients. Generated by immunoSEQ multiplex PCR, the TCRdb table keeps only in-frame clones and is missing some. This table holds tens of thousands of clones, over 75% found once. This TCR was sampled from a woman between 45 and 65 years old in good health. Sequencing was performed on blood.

The CDR3 reads CASSQDRVDWNEQFF. In DNA, the CDR3 is TGCGCCAGCAGCCAGGACAGGGTGGACTGGAATGAGCAGTTCTTC. The chain has TRBV5-1 and TRBJ2-1, with 8 bases lining up with TRBD1. The germline V gene has CDR1 SGHRS and CDR2 YFSETQ. The CDR3 extends over 15 amino acids. V dropped 4 bases and J dropped 7; count of bases not matched to a gene: 10.